This T cell receptor beta chain is from a study of cytomegalovirus exposure and HLA in healthy donors. CDR3 length: 15 residues. Looked up from germline, CDR1 is SGDLS and CDR2 is YYNGEE. Trimming took 0 bases from V and 6 from J, leaving 14 bases between them. Study-level points and caveats: Several of the most significant clusters appeared linked to common viral pathogens, based on a later analysis. The authors later found most CMV-associated TCR beta chains appeared HLA-restricted. The authors reported that TCR beta sequences could predict HLA-A and HLA-B alleles. These predictions were accurate for most subjects in the first cohort. In vitro confirmation showed a few CMV-associated chains to be CMV antigen specific.

As regards this clone: Its cognate antigen is unknown.

Researchers ran the PCR with 60 Vbeta and 13 Jbeta primers. Repertoires were generated with immunoSEQ multiplex PCR, while TCRdb's copy carries only in-frame clones and drops some. The ten top clones account for 0.55% to 0.6%, within a sample of approximately 110,000 clones. The chain is built from TRBV9 and TRBJ2-3; a possible D gene is TRBD2 (5 bases). Sequenced sample: PBMCs. This TCR was sampled from a man aged 45-65 years in good health and CMV-seronegative. The CDR3 coding sequence is TGTGCCAGCAGCGTAGTGGCGGGCTGGAGGGATACGCAGTATTTT. Residues: CASSVVAGWRDTQYF. Using reference TRBV9 and TRBJ2-3 for the parts outside the CDR3, the full variable domain is DSGVTQTPKHLITATGQRVTLRCSPRSGDLSVYWYQQSLDQGLQFLIQYYNGEERAKGNILERFSAQQFPDLHSELNLSSLELGDSALYFCASSVVAGWRDTQYFGPGTRLTVL.